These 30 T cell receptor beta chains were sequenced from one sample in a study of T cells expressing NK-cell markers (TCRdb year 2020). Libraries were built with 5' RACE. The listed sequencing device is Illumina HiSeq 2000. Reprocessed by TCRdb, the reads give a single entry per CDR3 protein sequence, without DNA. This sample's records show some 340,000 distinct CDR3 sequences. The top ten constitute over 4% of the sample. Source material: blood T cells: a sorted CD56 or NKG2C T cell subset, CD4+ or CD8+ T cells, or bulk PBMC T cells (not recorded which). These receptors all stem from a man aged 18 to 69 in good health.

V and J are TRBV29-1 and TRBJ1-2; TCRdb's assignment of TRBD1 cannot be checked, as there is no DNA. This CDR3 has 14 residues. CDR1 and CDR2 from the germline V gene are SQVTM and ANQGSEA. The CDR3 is CSVESRAPNYGYTF. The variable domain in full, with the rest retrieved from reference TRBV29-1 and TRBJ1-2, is SAVISQKPSRDICQRGTSLTIQCQVDSQVTMMFWYRQQPGQSLTLIATANQGSEATYESGFVIDKFPISRPNLTFSTLTVSNMSPEDSSIYLCSVESRAPNYGYTFGSGTRLTVV.

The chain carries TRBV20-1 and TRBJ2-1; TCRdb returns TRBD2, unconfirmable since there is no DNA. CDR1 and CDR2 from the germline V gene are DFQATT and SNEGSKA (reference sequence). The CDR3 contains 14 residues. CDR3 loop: CSARLAGGPYEQFF.

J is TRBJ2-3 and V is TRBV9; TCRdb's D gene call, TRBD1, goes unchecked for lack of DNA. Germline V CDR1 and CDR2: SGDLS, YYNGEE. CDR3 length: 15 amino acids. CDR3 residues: CASSPQDRITDTQYF.

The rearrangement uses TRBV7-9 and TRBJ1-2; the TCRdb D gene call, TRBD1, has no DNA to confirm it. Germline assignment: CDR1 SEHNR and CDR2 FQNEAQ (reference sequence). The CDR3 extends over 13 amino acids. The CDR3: CASSPGIAYGYTF. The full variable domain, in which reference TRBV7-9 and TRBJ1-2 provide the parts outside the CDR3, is DTGVSQNPRHKITKRGQNVTFRCDPISEHNRLYWYRQTLGQGPEFLTYFQNEAQLEKSRLLSDRFSAERPKGSFSTLEIQRTEQGDSAMYLCASSPGIAYGYTFGSGTRLTVV.

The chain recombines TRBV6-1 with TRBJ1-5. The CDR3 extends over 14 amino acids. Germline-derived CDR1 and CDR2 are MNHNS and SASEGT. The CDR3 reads CASSSLREGQPQHF.

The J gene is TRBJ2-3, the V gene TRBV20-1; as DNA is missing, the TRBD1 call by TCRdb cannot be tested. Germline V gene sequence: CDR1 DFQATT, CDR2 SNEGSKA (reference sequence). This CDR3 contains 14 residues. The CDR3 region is CSATGQGYADTQYF.

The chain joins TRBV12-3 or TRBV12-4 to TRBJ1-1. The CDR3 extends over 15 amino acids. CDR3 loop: CASSLVLGIGTEAFF.

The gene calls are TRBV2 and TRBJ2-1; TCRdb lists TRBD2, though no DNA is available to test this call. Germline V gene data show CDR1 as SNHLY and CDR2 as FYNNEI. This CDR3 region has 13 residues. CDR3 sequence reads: CASRLAGVNEQFF.

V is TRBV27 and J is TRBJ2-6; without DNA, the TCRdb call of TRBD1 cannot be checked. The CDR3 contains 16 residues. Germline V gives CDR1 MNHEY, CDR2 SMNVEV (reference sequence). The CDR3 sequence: CASSLFQGDGANVLTF. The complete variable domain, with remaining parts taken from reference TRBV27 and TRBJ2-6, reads EAQVTQNPRYLITVTGKKLTVTCSQNMNHEYMSWYRQDPGLGLRQIYYSMNVEVTDKGDVPEGYKVSRKEKRNFPLILESPSPNQTSLYFCASSLFQGDGANVLTFGAGSRLTVL.

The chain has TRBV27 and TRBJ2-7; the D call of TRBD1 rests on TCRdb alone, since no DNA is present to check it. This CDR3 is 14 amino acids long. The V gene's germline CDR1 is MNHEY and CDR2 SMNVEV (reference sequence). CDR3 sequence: CASSSPGQAYEQYF.

The CDR3: CASSSQTPPGETQYF. The chain joins TRBV23-1 to TRBJ2-5; no DNA is available, so the TRBD1 call from TCRdb remains unchecked. TRBV23-1 is an open reading frame whose function is uncertain. The CDR3 contains 15 residues.

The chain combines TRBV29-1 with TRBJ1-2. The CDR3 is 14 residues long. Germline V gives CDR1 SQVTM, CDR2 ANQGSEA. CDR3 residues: CSTDRDFSNYGYTF.

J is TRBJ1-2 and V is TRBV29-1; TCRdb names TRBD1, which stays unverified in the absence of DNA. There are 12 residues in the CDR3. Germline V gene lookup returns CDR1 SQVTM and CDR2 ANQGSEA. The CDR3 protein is CSVEEGEGGYTF.

The CDR3 sequence: CASSSGQGDSPLHF. The chain employs TRBV7-9 and TRBJ1-6; the TRBD1 assignment by TCRdb is unverifiable without DNA. The V gene's germline CDR1 is SEHNR and CDR2 FQNEAQ (reference sequence). This CDR3 has 14 amino acids.

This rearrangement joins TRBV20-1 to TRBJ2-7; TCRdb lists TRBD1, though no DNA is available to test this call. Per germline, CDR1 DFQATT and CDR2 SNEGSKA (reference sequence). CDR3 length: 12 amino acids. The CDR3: CSASGGLSEQYF.

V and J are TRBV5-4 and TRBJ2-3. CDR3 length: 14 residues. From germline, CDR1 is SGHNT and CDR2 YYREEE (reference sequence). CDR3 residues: CASSLEFTTDTQYF.

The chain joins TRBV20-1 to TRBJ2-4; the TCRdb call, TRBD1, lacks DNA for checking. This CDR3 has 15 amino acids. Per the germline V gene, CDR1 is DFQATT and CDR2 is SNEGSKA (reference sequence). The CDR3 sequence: CSADAGTGRKNIQYF.

The CDR3 region is CASSSPRLGGARETQYF. V usage is TRBV28 and J usage is TRBJ2-5; absent DNA, TCRdb's TRBD1 call cannot be checked. The germline V gene encodes CDR1 MDHEN and CDR2 SYDVKM. The CDR3 spans 17 residues.

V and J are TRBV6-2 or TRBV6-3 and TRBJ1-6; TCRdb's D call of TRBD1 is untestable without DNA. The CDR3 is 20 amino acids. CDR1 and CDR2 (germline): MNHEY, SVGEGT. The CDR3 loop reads CASRREYPVFIGDNNSPLHF.

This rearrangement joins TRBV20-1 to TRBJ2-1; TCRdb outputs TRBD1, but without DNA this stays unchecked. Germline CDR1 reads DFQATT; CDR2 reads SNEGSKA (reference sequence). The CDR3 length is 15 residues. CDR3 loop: CSAFKDTSSYNEQFF.

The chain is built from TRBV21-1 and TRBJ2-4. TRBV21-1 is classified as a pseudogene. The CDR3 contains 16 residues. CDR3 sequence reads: CASSKVLSDGVDIQYF.

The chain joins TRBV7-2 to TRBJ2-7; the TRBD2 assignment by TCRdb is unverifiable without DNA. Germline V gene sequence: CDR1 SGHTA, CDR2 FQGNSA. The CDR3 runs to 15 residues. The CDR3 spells CASSQTGTSGALQYF.

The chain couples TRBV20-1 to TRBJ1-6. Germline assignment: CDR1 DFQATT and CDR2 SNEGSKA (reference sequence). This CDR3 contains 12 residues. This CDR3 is CSAKVHNSPLHF.

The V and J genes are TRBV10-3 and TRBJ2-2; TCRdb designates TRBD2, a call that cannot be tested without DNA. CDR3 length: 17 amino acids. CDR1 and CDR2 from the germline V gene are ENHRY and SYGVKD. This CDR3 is CAISEATGTSGTGELFF.

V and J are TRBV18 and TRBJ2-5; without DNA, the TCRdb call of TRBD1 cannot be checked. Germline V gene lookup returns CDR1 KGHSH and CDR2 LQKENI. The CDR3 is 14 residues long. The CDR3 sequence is CASSLTSLSETQYF.

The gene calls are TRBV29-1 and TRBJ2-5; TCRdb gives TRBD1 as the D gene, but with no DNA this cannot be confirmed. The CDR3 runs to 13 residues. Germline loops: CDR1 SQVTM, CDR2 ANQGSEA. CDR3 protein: CSVHPGGTETQYF.

The CDR3 sequence is CATSDPGTDPTGELFF. The chain has TRBV24-1 and TRBJ2-2; TCRdb's D call of TRBD1 is untestable without DNA. This CDR3 is built from 16 residues. CDR1 is KGHDR, CDR2 SFDVKD, per germline.

CDR3 sequence: CASSRPGQETYEQYF. The rearrangement links TRBV5-1 to TRBJ2-7; as DNA is missing, the TRBD1 call by TCRdb cannot be tested. There are 15 residues in the CDR3. CDR1 is SGHRS and CDR2 is YFSETQ in the germline V gene.

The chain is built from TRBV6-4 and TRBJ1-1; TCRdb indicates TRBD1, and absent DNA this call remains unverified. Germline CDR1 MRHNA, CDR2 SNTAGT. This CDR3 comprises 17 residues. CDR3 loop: CASSDYGTGFGNTEAFF.

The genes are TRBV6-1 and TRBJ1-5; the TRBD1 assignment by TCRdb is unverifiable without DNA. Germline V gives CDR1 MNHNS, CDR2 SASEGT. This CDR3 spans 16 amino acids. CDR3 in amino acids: CASRPSLDSFNQPQHF.